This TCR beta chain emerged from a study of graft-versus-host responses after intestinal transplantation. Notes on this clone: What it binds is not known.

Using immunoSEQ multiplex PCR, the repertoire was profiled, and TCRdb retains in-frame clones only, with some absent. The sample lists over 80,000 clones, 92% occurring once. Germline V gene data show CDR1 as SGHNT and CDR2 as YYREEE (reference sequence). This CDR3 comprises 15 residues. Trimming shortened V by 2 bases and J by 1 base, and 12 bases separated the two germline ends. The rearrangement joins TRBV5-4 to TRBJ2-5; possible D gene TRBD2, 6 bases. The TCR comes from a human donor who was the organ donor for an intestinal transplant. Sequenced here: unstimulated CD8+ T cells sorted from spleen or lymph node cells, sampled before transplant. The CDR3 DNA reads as TGTGCCAGCAGCTTACTGATAGCGGTCCAAGAGACCCAGTACTTC. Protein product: CASSLLIAVQETQYF.